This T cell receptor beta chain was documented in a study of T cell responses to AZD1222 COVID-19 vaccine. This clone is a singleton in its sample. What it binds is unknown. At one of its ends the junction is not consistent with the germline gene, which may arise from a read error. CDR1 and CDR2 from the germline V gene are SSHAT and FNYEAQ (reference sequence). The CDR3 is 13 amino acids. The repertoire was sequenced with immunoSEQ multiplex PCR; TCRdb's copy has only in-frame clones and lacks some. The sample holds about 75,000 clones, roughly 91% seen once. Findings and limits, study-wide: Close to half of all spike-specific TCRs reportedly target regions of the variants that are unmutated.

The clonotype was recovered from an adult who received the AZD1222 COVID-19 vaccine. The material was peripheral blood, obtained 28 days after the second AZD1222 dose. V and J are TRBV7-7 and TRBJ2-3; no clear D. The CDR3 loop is CASSLESSGTQYF. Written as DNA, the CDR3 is TGTGCTAGCAGCTTAGAGTCTTCTGGTACGCAGTATTTT.